This T cell receptor (beta chain) comes out of a study of T cells in Graves' hyperthyroidism and ophthalmopathy. V shed 7 bases and J shed 9 bases, with 16 bases lying between them. The CDR3 runs 13 residues. Germline lookup yields CDR1 SNHLY and CDR2 FYNNEI. Amplified regions were TCR beta CDR3 sequences from RNA transcripts. A first-round RT-PCR of the TCR CDR3 used the HTBI primer set. MiXCR, applied by TCRdb to the multiplex PCR reads, yields one record per CDR3 protein. The sample holds about 520,000 distinct CDR3 sequences, roughly a quarter seen once. The sequence was obtained from a young woman with Graves' ophthalmopathy. Material for sequencing was blood. The chain has TRBV2 and TRBJ1-5; D might be TRBD1 (5 bases). The CDR3 nucleotides are TGTGCCAGCAAGATGACAGAGCTTCGGCCCCAGCATTTT. Residues: CASKMTELRPQHF.